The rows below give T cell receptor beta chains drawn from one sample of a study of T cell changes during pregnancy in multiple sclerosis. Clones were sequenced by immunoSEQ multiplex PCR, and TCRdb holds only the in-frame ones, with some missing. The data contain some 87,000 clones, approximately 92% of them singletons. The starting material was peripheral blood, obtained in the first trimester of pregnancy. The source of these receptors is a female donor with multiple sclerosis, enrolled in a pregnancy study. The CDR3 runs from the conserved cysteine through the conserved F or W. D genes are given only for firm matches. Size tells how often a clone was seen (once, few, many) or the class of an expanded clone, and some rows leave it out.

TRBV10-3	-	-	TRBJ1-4	CAIRGGERRALFF	TGTGCCATCCGAGGTGGAGAAAGGAGAGCGCTGTTTTTT
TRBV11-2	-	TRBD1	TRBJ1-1	CASSLASTGREAFF	TGTGCCAGCAGCTTAGCCTCGACAGGGCGCGAAGCTTTCTTT
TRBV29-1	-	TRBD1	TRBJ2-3	CSVGLSDRGPTDTQYF	TGCAGCGTTGGACTATCGGACAGGGGGCCCACAGATACGCAGTATTTT
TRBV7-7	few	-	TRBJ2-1	CASTPRDEQFF	TGTGCTAGCACACCCCGGGATGAGCAGTTCTTC
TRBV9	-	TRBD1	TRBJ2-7	CATRTGCGEQYF	TGTGCCACCCGGACAGGGTGTGGCGAGCAGTACTTC
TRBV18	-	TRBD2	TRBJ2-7	CASSPPRGGRGHYEQYF	TGTGCCAGCTCACCACCGCGGGGCGGGAGGGGCCACTACGAGCAGTACTTC
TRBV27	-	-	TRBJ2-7	CASSFWQGHYEQYF	TGTGCCAGCAGTTTTTGGCAGGGGCACTACGAGCAGTACTTC
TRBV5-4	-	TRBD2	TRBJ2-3	CASSSIAGGPGNTQYF	TGTGCCAGCAGCTCTATAGCGGGAGGGCCTGGAAATACGCAGTATTTT
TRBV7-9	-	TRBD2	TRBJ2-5	CASSLVDAGGQETQYF	TGTGCCAGCAGCTTAGTTGATGCGGGAGGCCAAGAGACCCAGTACTTC
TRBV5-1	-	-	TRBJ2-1	CASMEGGGEQFF	TGCGCCAGCATGGAGGGCGGCGGTGAGCAGTTCTTC
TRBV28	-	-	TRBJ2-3	CASSLQSGLRTDTQYF	TGTGCCAGCAGTTTACAGAGCGGGTTACGGACAGATACGCAGTATTTT
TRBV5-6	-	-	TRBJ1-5	CASSLQATSNQPQHF	TGTGCCAGCAGTTTACAGGCAACTAGCAATCAGCCCCAGCATTTT
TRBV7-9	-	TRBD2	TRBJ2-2	CASSSGLAGGSNTGELFF	TGTGCCAGCAGCTCGGGACTAGCGGGAGGATCGAACACCGGGGAGCTGTTTTTT
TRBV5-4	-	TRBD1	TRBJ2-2	CASSLAGTGDRGGELFF	TGTGCCAGCAGCTTGGCTGGAACAGGGGATCGGGGCGGGGAGCTGTTTTTT
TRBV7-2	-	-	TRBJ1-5	CASSLVRGGDQPQHF	TGTGCCAGCAGCTTAGTGCGGGGGGGGGATCAGCCCCAGCATTTT
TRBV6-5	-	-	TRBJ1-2	CASRRRSDGYTF	TGTGCCAGCAGGAGGAGGTCCGACGGCTACACCTTC
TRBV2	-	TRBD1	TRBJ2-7	CASKNRGLTYEQYF	TGTGCCAGCAAAAACAGGGGTCTCACGTACGAGCAGTACTTC
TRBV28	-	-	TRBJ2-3	CASSFPAKTSTDTQYF	TGTGCCAGCAGTTTTCCCGCCAAAACTAGCACAGATACGCAGTATTTT
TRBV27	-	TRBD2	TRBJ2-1	CASSPEAGVAYNEQFF	TGTGCCAGCAGTCCTGAGGCGGGAGTGGCCTACAATGAGCAGTTCTTC
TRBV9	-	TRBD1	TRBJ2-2	CASSVTGAGELFF	TGTGCCAGCAGCGTCACAGGGGCCGGGGAGCTGTTTTTT
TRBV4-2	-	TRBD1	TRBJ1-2	CASSQTGLGYTF	TGTGCCAGCAGCCAGACAGGGCTGGGCTACACCTTC
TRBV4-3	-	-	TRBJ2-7	CASSQDLLRAYEQYF	TGCGCCAGCAGCCAAGACTTGCTACGAGCTTACGAGCAGTACTTC
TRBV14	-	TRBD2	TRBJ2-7	CASSLKTSGKSYEQYF	TGTGCCAGCAGCCTGAAGACTAGCGGGAAGTCCTACGAGCAGTACTTC
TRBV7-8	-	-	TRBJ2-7	CASSSTPEGNFRYEQYF	TGTGCCAGCAGCTCAACGCCGGAGGGGAACTTCAGGTACGAGCAGTACTTC
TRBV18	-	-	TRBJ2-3	CASSPVTSTDTQYF	TGTGCCAGCTCACCGGTTACTAGCACAGATACGCAGTATTTT
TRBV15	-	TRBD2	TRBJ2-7	CATSRDDGRMGEQYF	TGTGCCACCAGCAGAGATGACGGGAGGATGGGCGAGCAGTACTTC
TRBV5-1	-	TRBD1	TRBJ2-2	CASGYSTGGNTGELFF	TGCGCCAGCGGATATAGCACAGGGGGCAACACCGGGGAGCTGTTTTTT
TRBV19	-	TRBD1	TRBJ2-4	CASSIVGDRASFIQYF	TGTGCCAGTAGTATAGTAGGCGACAGGGCAAGTTTCATTCAGTACTTC
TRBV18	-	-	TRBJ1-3	CASSPRVRTGNTIYF	TGTGCCAGCTCACCGCGGGTTCGCACTGGAAACACCATATATTTT
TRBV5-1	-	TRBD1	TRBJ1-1	CASSLQGSSRNTEAFF	TGCGCCAGCAGCTTACAGGGGTCCTCGAGGAACACTGAAGCTTTCTTT
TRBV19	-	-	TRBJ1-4	CASSIVLREKLFF	TGTGCCAGTAGTATAGTGCTACGGGAAAAACTGTTTTTT
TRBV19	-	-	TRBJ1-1	CASSIDEGGYTEAFF	TGTGCCAGTAGTATAGATGAGGGCGGCTACACTGAAGCTTTCTTT
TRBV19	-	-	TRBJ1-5	CASSIEGGRLWDQPQHF	TGTGCCAGTAGTATAGAGGGGGGACGGCTTTGGGATCAGCCCCAGCATTTT
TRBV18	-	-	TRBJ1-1	CASSPAGGNTEAFF	TGTGCCAGCTCACCGGCGGGAGGGAACACTGAAGCTTTCTTT
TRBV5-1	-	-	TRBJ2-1	CASSLDGVRNEQFF	TGCGCCAGCAGCTTGGACGGGGTAAGGAATGAGCAGTTCTTC
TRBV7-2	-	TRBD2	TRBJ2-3	CASSFGTSGRDTQYF	TGTGCCAGCAGCTTCGGGACTAGCGGTCGGGATACGCAGTATTTT
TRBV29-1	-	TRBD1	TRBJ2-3	CSVTADRTFGDTQYF	TGCAGCGTCACAGCGGACAGGACCTTTGGGGATACGCAGTATTTT
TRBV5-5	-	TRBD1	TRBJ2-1	CASSPGTGPPRGFF	TGTGCCAGCAGCCCCGGGACAGGGCCCCCCCGCGGGTTCTTC
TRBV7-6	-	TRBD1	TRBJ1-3	CASGSGQGVSGNTIYF	TGTGCCAGCGGGTCGGGACAGGGGGTGTCCGGAAACACCATATATTTT
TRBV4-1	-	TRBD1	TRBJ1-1	CASSQGDRAEAFF	TGCGCCAGCAGCCAAGGAGACAGGGCAGAAGCTTTCTTT
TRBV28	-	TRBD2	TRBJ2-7	CASSFAGGAGYEQYF	TGTGCCAGCAGTTTCGCGGGAGGGGCGGGATACGAGCAGTACTTC
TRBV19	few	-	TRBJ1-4	CASSATGSNEKLFF	TGTGCCAGTAGTGCCACAGGGAGTAATGAAAAACTGTTTTTT
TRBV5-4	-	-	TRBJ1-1	CASSIGQSEAFF	TGTGCCAGCAGCATCGGACAGTCTGAAGCTTTCTTT
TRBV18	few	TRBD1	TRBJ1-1	CASSPSRGATGGNTEAFF	TGTGCCAGCTCACCTTCCCGAGGAGCGACAGGGGGGAACACTGAAGCTTTCTTT
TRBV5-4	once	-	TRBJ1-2	CASSLADRTYGYTF	TGTGCCAGCAGCTTAGCCGACAGGACCTATGGCTACACCTTC
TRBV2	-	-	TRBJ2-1	CASSGRGNEQFF	TGTGCCAGCAGTGGGAGGGGCAATGAGCAGTTCTTC
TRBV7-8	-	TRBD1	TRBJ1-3	CASTPSGGYLGNTIYF	TGTGCCAGCACCCCTTCAGGGGGTTATCTGGGAAACACCATATATTTT
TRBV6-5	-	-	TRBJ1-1	CASSYDGTLNTEAFF	TGTGCCAGCAGTTACGACGGGACTCTGAACACTGAAGCTTTCTTT
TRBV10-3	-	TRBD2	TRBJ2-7	CAIAALAGNPPYEQYF	TGTGCCATCGCGGCCTTAGCGGGGAATCCTCCCTACGAGCAGTACTTC
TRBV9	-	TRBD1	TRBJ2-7	CASSLGTGVHEQYF	TGTGCCAGCAGCCTCGGGACAGGGGTCCACGAGCAGTACTTC
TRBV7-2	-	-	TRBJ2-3	CASSPVRIGTDTQYF	TGTGCCAGCAGCCCAGTGAGGATTGGCACAGATACGCAGTATTTT